This TCR beta chain was profiled in a study of human T cells and chemical hapten exposure (dated by TCRdb to the early 2020s). Regarding the research as a whole: For sensitization, 2% DPC in acetone was applied to a 2 cm by 2 cm area of upper inner arm skin. Weekly therapeutic DPC doses were additionally applied to the scalp of patients throughout the approximately 23-week study period. Patch tests used Finn chambers with 0.01% DPC on the upper back, scored after 6 days by International Contact Dermatitis Research Group standards. The patient cohort, mostly female, included alopecia areata with under or over 50% scalp involvement, alopecia totalis and alopecia universalis. Libraries were combined into a pool for sequencing, and differences in TCR yield between samples came mainly from small differences in library volumes within the pool. The study tracked peripheral blood TCR repertoire changes in vivo during primary and secondary sensitization to the hapten diphenylcyclopropenone (DPC) in alopecia patients. Blood samples were taken from patients before sensitization (week 0) and at 2, 6 and about 24 weeks after DPC sensitization. Twenty-nine alopecia patients provided blood for TCR sequencing at one to four time points (pre-sensitization, 2, 6 and 24 weeks). Broader findings and caveats from the paper: Because every patient had alopecia, a presumed autoimmune disease, the patients' immune response might differ from that of healthy individuals. DPC sensitization did not change the number of TCRs with a frequency above 1 in 1000, and there was no evidence of changes in global repertoire structure. A positive correlation was found between the number of PT1 expanded TCRs and patch test score, with significance reached at thresholds 8, 16 and 32 but not 4. Significantly more large CDR3 similarity clusters were formed by expanded TCRs than by pre-sensitization or healthy control sets, consistent with antigen-driven responses. After repeated subsampling, changes were observed in the strength of the expansion versus patch-test correlation and in the threshold at which the correlation became significant.

This clonotype was recorded a few times. The specificity of this receptor is unknown. No much larger clone is present one base from it, and per-base qualities are unavailable. The method behind the library was RACE. TCRdb shows the sequencer as NextSeq 500. Library preparation attached unique molecular identifiers to individual cDNA molecules for quantitative, reproducible TCR counting. From each blood RNA sample, both TCR alpha and TCR beta chains were sequenced. Per the authors' processing: A median of roughly 98,000 TCRs per sample was observed, with a range of about 20,000 to 700,000. V, J and CDR3 annotation of the TCR reads was performed with the Decombinator software suite. To make PS versus PT1 abundance plots, every sample was subsampled to the same number of TCRs (28,000). TCRs were defined as expanded if absent before sensitization and observed at least eight times at the 2-week time point. Through fastp at Q25 and MiXCR, TCRdb rebuilt clones from the public reads, retaining in-frame beta chains. Entries are consolidated by CDR3 protein sequence, retaining the most common genes and DNA. TCRdb, rather than the study authors, made the V and J calls. This sample holds just over 350,000 distinct CDR3 sequences; about 6.9% were observed only once. Clones ranked in the top ten supply about 5.6% of the sample.

Explained via the paper, the time point label denotes: patch test 2, 6 weeks after DPC sensitization. Per the publication, the treatment or condition label means: therapeutic diphenylcyclopropenone sensitization with weekly scalp DPC. Blood at each patch-test visit was drawn before the patch test was applied. Patients were considered eligible if aged 18 to 70, diagnosed with alopecia and deemed suitable for DPC therapy, and patients were excluded if pregnant. Unfractionated whole blood was collected in Tempus Blood RNA tubes, and total RNA was extracted from that blood. For CDR1 and CDR2, the germline V gene lists SNHLY and FYNNEI. V and J lose 8 bases and 2 bases, and a span of 12 bases separates them. The cysteine opens and the phenylalanine closes a CDR3 of 13 amino acids. Of the read, only the CDR3 DNA is kept; its 39 bases are in frame from base 1.

Rearrangement joined TRBV2 to TRBJ1-1; the D segment cannot be called with confidence. The receptor was derived from a woman aged 18-29 years with alopecia areata. Some clones in this sample may be carry-over from other donors' samples. The sequenced sample was whole blood, obtained in connection with sensitization to the hapten diphenylcyclopropenone (DPC). The DNA is TGTGCCAGCGACCTAGGTACAAACACTGAAGCTTTCTTT. It specifies CASDLGTNTEAFF.